What follows are 27 T cell receptor beta chains derived from one specimen sequenced in a study of glioma-infiltrating T cells after dendritic cell vaccination. Data came from immunoSEQ multiplex PCR; TCRdb stores just in-frame clones and leaves some out. There are 90,000 or so clones in the sample; 75% to 85% occur only once, and approximately 2.1% lies in the top ten. The time point here: after dendritic cell vaccination, including at tumor progression/relapse. Specimen: blood, collected after dendritic cell vaccination. All receptors come from a human donor with glioblastoma.

V gene TRBV5-6 combines with J gene TRBJ2-2, with 8 bases that match TRBD1. Trimming took 0 bases from V and 7 from J; bases not matched to a gene: 8. The CDR3 length is 16 residues. CDR1 SGHDT and CDR2 YYEEEE come from the germline V gene. CDR3 loop: CASSLDSQGAGGELFF. As DNA, the CDR3 is TGTGCCAGCAGCTTGGATTCGCAGGGGGCAGGCGGGGAGCTGTTTTTT. The complete variable domain, with remaining parts taken from reference TRBV5-6 and TRBJ2-2, reads DAGVTQSPTHLIKTRGQQVTLRCSPKSGHDTVSWYQQALGQGPQFIFQYYEEEERQRGNFPDRFSGHQFPNYSSELNVNALLLGDSALYLCASSLDSQGAGGELFFGEGSRLTVL.

J is TRBJ1-2 and V is TRBV5-6, with 10 bases aligning to TRBD1. Germline V lookup: CDR1 SGHDT, CDR2 YYEEEE. J lost 0 bases, V lost 2 bases, and 7 bases had no gene match. The CDR3 consists of 17 residues. The CDR3 protein is CASSFLTGGYANYGYTF. In nucleotides, the CDR3 is TGTGCCAGCAGCTTCCTGACAGGGGGCTATGCTAACTATGGCTACACCTTC.

In this sample, this clone turned up once. Here the CDR3 reads CASRGTVAYEQYF. For the CDR3, the DNA is TGTGCCAGCCGGGGGACGGTGGCCTACGAGCAGTACTTC. V and J are TRBV19 and TRBJ2-7; maybe TRBD2 (6 bases). CDR3 length equals 13 residues. Germline loops: CDR1 LNHDA, CDR2 SQIVND (reference sequence). Trimming stripped 9 bases from V and 2 bases from J, with 14 bases between.

This chain links TRBV11-2 with TRBJ1-2; D gene uncertain. The CDR3 runs 14 residues. V lost 5 bases, J lost 0 bases, and 10 bases lay in between. CDR1 SGHAT and CDR2 FQNNGV come from the germline V gene. The CDR3 sequence: CASSPRVSNYGYTF. The DNA of the CDR3 is TGTGCCAGCAGCCCGAGGGTCTCTAACTATGGCTACACCTTC.

This chain uses TRBV7-8 with TRBJ1-1; the match to TRBD1 covers 8 bases. This CDR3 region has 13 residues. The V gene end was trimmed by 5 bases and the J gene end by 7 bases; junction bases not matched to a gene: 6. Per germline, CDR1 SGHVS and CDR2 FQNEAQ. Here the CDR3 DNA reads TGTGCCAGCAGCGTAACAGGGGGTTTTGAAGCTTTCTTT. Translated, it gives CASSVTGGFEAFF.

The V and J genes are TRBV2 and TRBJ1-5, with TRBD1 matching over 9 bases. V shed 5 bases, J shed 2 bases, and the junction held 1 base outside the gene matches. CDR3 size: 14 residues. Germline V gene sequence: CDR1 SNHLY, CDR2 FYNNEI. Here the CDR3 reads CASSWTGGNQPQHF. The CDR3 nucleotides read TGTGCCAGCAGTTGGACAGGGGGCAATCAGCCCCAGCATTTT.

In its sample, this clone was seen once. This chain connects TRBV5-1 to TRBJ1-1; 7 nucleotides match TRBD1. J was trimmed by 0 bases and V by 2 bases; bases with no gene match: 7. The germline V gene encodes CDR1 SGHRS and CDR2 YFSETQ. This CDR3 region has 16 residues. The CDR3 region is CASSLYAGGVNTEAFF. In DNA form, the CDR3 reads TGCGCCAGCAGCTTATATGCAGGGGGTGTGAACACTGAAGCTTTCTTT. Looking up the rest from reference TRBV5-1 and TRBJ1-1 gives the full variable domain: KAGVTQTPRYLIKTRGQQVTLSCSPISGHRSVSWYQQTPGQGLQFLFEYFSETQRNKGNFPGRFSGRQFSNSRSEMNVSTLELGDSALYLCASSLYAGGVNTEAFFGQGTRLTVV.

This clone was seen at least ten times. J is TRBJ1-1 and V is TRBV10-3; D is ambiguous. Germline assignment: CDR1 ENHRY and CDR2 SYGVKD. CDR3 length equals 15 residues. The V end lost 10 bases, the J end lost 1 base, and 19 bases lay between the germline ends. The CDR3 nucleotides are TGTGCCACCCAGGAAGAGGGATTATGGAACACTGAAGCTTTCTTT. It translates to CATQEEGLWNTEAFF.

V and J are TRBV18 and TRBJ2-1; 10 nucleotides agree with TRBD1. Trimming at V came to 3 bases and at J to 7 bases, leaving 9 bases not matched to a gene. Germline V lookup: CDR1 KGHSH, CDR2 LQKENI. The CDR3 runs to 16 residues. This chain's CDR3 is CASSPGGTGVKNEQFF. The CDR3 bases are TGTGCCAGCTCACCGGGCGGGACAGGGGTAAAGAATGAGCAGTTCTTC.

This sequence joins TRBV25-1 and TRBJ2-6; possible D gene TRBD1, 6 bases. Deletions cut 4 bases from V and 4 bases from J, with 20 bases between. This CDR3 spans 18 amino acids. From germline, CDR1 is MGHDK and CDR2 SYGVNS. Here the CDR3 reads CASSGFESAGDGANVLTF. DNA of the CDR3: TGTGCCAGCAGTGGTTTTGAATCGGCAGGGGACGGGGCCAACGTCCTGACTTTC.

J is TRBJ1-2 and V is TRBV20-1; no clear D. CDR1 and CDR2 from the germline V gene are DFQATT and SNEGSKA (reference sequence). The CDR3 has 9 amino acids. The V end lost 6 bases, the J end lost 10 bases, and 9 bases lay between the germline ends. The CDR3 DNA reads TGCAGTGCCCGCGAGGCCTACACCTTC. Translating gives CSAREAYTF.

The chain uses TRBV6-5 and TRBJ2-2; TRBD2 agrees at 10 bases. After removal of 0 bases from V and 9 bases from J, the junction contained 7 bases not matched to a gene. The CDR3 has 16 amino acids. In germline, CDR1 is MNHEY, CDR2 SVGAGI. The CDR3 region has the DNA TGTGCCAGCAGTTACTCCTCAAGCGGGGGGGCACGGGAGCTGTTTTTT. Its translation: CASSYSSSGGARELFF.

The V and J genes are TRBV25-1 and TRBJ1-3, with a possible D match to TRBD1 (6 bases). CDR1 is MGHDK and CDR2 is SYGVNS in the germline V gene. With 3 bases removed from V and 6 bases from J, the gap between germline ends came to 15 bases. The CDR3 is made up of 15 amino acids. In nucleotides, the CDR3 is TGTGCCAGCAGTGAGGGTCGGACAGAGGAAAACACCATATATTTT. It codes for CASSEGRTEENTIYF.

V and J are TRBV5-1 and TRBJ1-1; 9 nucleotides match TRBD1. This CDR3 has 16 residues. V was clipped by 0 bases and J by 0 bases; unmatched bases: 3. Germline V gene sequence: CDR1 SGHRS, CDR2 YFSETQ. CDR3 nucleotides: TGCGCCAGCAGCTTGGGGGACAGGGCGATGAACACTGAAGCTTTCTTT. Protein sequence: CASSLGDRAMNTEAFF.

The V gene is TRBV2, the J gene TRBJ1-2; D gene uncertain. Germline V lookup: CDR1 SNHLY, CDR2 FYNNEI. Trimming stripped 2 bases from V and 4 bases from J, with 14 bases between. This CDR3 has 15 residues. The CDR3 DNA follows: TGTGCCAGCAGTGAAAGGCAGCGCCTCCTCTATGGCTACACCTTC. Translated: CASSERQRLLYGYTF.

The chain employs TRBV5-1 and TRBJ2-1, with TRBD2 identical over 15 bases. This CDR3 comprises 16 residues. V shed 4 bases, J shed 6 bases, and the junction held 5 bases outside the gene matches. From germline, CDR1 is SGHRS and CDR2 YFSETQ. The CDR3 DNA sequence: TGCGCCAGCAGCAGGACTAGCGGGGGGGCTCTCAATGAGCAGTTCTTC. Translation: CASSRTSGGALNEQFF.

This rearrangement joins TRBV6-1 to TRBJ2-5, with a tentative D call TRBD2 (6 bases). The germline V and J ends were trimmed by 1 base and 4 bases, with 34 bases remaining between them. The germline V gene has CDR1 MNHNS and CDR2 SASEGT. This CDR3 spans 22 amino acids. The CDR3 spells CASSEGGLVFGTGPKQRETQYF. For the CDR3, the DNA is TGTGCCAGCAGTGAAGGAGGGTTGGTATTCGGGACTGGACCTAAACAGAGAGAGACCCAGTACTTC.

The V call is TRBV6-6, the J call TRBJ1-5; 8 positions match TRBD1. The CDR3 covers 15 residues. The germline V gene encodes CDR1 MNHNY and CDR2 SVGAGI (reference sequence). Trimming at V came to 8 bases and at J to 2 bases, leaving 8 bases not matched to a gene. The CDR3 here is CASYGQGGGNQPQHF. In DNA form, the CDR3 reads TGTGCCAGCTACGGACAGGGAGGAGGCAATCAGCCCCAGCATTTT.

This clone was seen just once. This chain joins TRBV7-7 and TRBJ2-1; 7 bases match TRBD1. J gave up 6 bases and V 5 bases, and 4 bases lay outside the gene matches. The CDR3 has 13 amino acids. Germline V gene sequence: CDR1 SSHAT, CDR2 FNYEAQ (reference sequence). CDR3 sequence reads: CASSDDRVNEQFF. The CDR3 DNA sequence: TGTGCCAGCAGCGACGACAGGGTCAATGAGCAGTTCTTC.

The rearrangement uses TRBV13 and TRBJ2-1; 9 nucleotides agree with TRBD2. The CDR3 has 15 amino acids. CDR1 is PRHDT, CDR2 FYEKMQ, per germline (reference sequence). V shed 5 bases, J shed 5 bases, and the junction held 7 bases outside the gene matches. CDR3 amino acids: CASSPPGLAHNEQFF. The CDR3 region has the DNA TGTGCCAGCAGCCCTCCGGGACTAGCCCACAATGAGCAGTTCTTC.

This clone has a handful of counts. The chain combines TRBV6-5 with TRBJ2-7, with a possible D match to TRBD2 (6 bases). The germline V and J ends were trimmed by 4 bases and 2 bases, with 9 bases remaining between them. This CDR3 is 13 amino acids long. CDR1 and CDR2 from the germline V gene are MNHEY and SVGAGI. The CDR3, as DNA: TGTGCCAGCAGTTTTAGCGGACCCTACGAGCAGTACGTC. Translating gives CASSFSGPYEQYV.

Only a few counts were recorded for this clone. The chain joins TRBV28 to TRBJ2-3; TRBD2 might be the D (7 bases). Germline-derived CDR1 and CDR2 are MDHEN and SYDVKM. With 2 bases removed from V and 9 bases from J, the gap between germline ends came to 21 bases. The CDR3 is 16 amino acids. CDR3 amino acids: CASSLGGAGTSTTQYF. The CDR3 bases are TGTGCCAGCAGTTTAGGGGGGGCCGGGACTTCGACCACGCAGTATTTT.

This chain uses TRBV7-9 with TRBJ1-4; D possibly corresponds to TRBD1 (5 bases). V lost 5 bases and J 5 bases, leaving 15 bases between the germline ends. Germline V CDR1 and CDR2: SEHNR, FQNEAQ (reference sequence). This CDR3 is 15 amino acids long. DNA for the CDR3: TGTGCCAGCAGCCCCCCGACAGATGGGAATGAAAAACTGTTTTTT. Protein sequence: CASSPPTDGNEKLFF.

In regard to this clone: Within the sample, other DNA sequences also encode this same CDR3. The rearrangement uses TRBV2 and TRBJ2-1; possibly TRBD1 for D (5 bases). The CDR3 has 12 residues. CDR1 and CDR2 from the germline V gene are SNHLY and FYNNEI. V gave up 6 bases and J gave up 4 bases, with 7 bases separating them. CDR3 sequence (DNA): TGTGCCAGCAGCGACAGATACAATGAGCAGTTCTTC. Amino acid sequence: CASSDRYNEQFF. The entire variable domain, with the rest obtained from reference TRBV2 and TRBJ2-1, is as follows: EPEVTQTPSHQVTQMGQEVILRCVPISNHLYFYWYRQILGQKVEFLVSFYNNEISEKSEIFDDQFSVERPDGSNFTLKIRSTKLEDSAMYFCASSDRYNEQFFGPGTRLTVL.

J is TRBJ2-4 and V is TRBV19; perhaps TRBD2 as D (5 bases). Germline V CDR1 and CDR2: LNHDA, SQIVND (reference sequence). CDR3 length: 14 residues. V was trimmed by 5 bases and J by 9 bases, leaving 17 bases between them. The CDR3: CASSHISAEGIQYF. DNA of the CDR3: TGTGCCAGTAGTCATATATCGGCCGAGGGCATTCAGTACTTC. Full variable domain (missing parts from reference TRBV19 and TRBJ2-4): DGGITQSPKYLFRKEGQNVTLSCEQNLNHDAMYWYRQDPGQGLRLIYYSQIVNDFQKGDIAEGYSVSREKKESFPLTVTSAQKNPTAFYLCASSHISAEGIQYFGAGTRLSVL.

The rearrangement joins TRBV7-9 to TRBJ1-5; D remains ambiguous. The V gene lost 0 bases and the J gene lost 0 bases, with 9 bases spanning the gap. CDR3 length equals 16 residues. The germline V gene encodes CDR1 SEHNR and CDR2 FQNEAQ (reference sequence). CDR3 amino acids: CASSLAADYSNQPQHF. The CDR3 bases are TGTGCCAGCAGCTTAGCGGCAGATTATAGCAATCAGCCCCAGCATTTT.

This chain uses TRBV5-6 with TRBJ2-7; 7 positions agree with TRBD1. CDR1 and CDR2 from the germline V gene are SGHDT and YYEEEE. The junction had 5 bases not matched to a gene; V was cut back by 0 bases and J by 8 bases. CDR3 length: 13 residues. CDR3 loop: CASSLGRTGKQYF. The CDR3 region has the DNA TGTGCCAGCAGCTTGGGCCGGACAGGCAAGCAGTACTTC. The full variable domain, in which reference TRBV5-6 and TRBJ2-7 provide the parts outside the CDR3, is DAGVTQSPTHLIKTRGQQVTLRCSPKSGHDTVSWYQQALGQGPQFIFQYYEEEERQRGNFPDRFSGHQFPNYSSELNVNALLLGDSALYLCASSLGRTGKQYFGPGTRLTVT.